The following is a T cell receptor beta chain sequence with its context. This clonotype was recorded many times. Its specific antigen is unknown. The input lacks base qualities; no much larger clone sits a single base away. A case-control design nested within a healthcare worker cohort in London, UK, was used, with weekly nasopharyngeal swab PCR tests and blood sampling performed. Healthcare workers were recruited between 23 and 31 March 2020, during the week of the UK lockdown, and were followed weekly for up to roughly 16 weeks. Libraries came from 5' RACE. Sequencing was carried out with a NextSeq 500. In the TCR library protocol, unique molecular identifiers were attached to individual cDNA molecules to correct for PCR bias and sequencing error. Both TCR alpha and beta chains were sequenced, and tight co-correlation was observed between alpha and beta sequence abundances in each sample. Processing in the source paper ran as follows. Decombinator V4 was used to annotate the V gene, J gene and CDR3 of the TCR sequences. Expanded TCRs were defined as changing significantly between any two time points under a Poisson model with p below 0.0001. TCR abundances were normalised to the total number of TCRs sequenced per sample and were expressed as counts per million. MAIT TCRs were defined by TRAV1-2 paired with TRAJ12, TRAJ20 or TRAJ33, and iNKT TCRs by TRAV10 paired with TRAJ18. VDJdb, accessed 1 November 2021, was searched for CMV, EBV and SARS-CoV-2 annotated TCRs, with TCRs annotated for multiple antigens excluded. TCRdb redid the processing of the public reads, applying fastp at Q25 and MiXCR, and retained in-frame beta chains. Rows are unified per CDR3 protein, each entry keeping the most common DNA and genes. These V and J calls derive from TCRdb rather than the authors' analysis. Recorded for this sample are tens of thousands of distinct CDR3 sequences; about 4.5% of them occurred a single time. The ten largest account for 5.5% to 7% of the sample.

For CDR1 and CDR2, the germline V gene lists SGHTA and FQGTGA. Spanning cysteine to phenylalanine, the CDR3 consists of 13 amino acids. The kept DNA is CDR3 alone, 39 bases in frame from the first base. Cut back by 4 bases and 3 bases, the V and J ends lie 10 bases apart. The data are from a study of early T cells in non-severe SARS-CoV-2 infection (dated by TCRdb to the early 2020s). About the full investigation: Because TCR sequencing was done on bulk RNA from unsorted whole blood, the alpha and beta chains could not be paired.

General study outcomes and caveats: VDJdb matching was skewed toward anti-spike CD8 responses and likely underestimated virus-specific expansions, missing private and CD4 specificities.

Recombination linked TRBV7-3 to TRBJ2-7; TRBD1 is a possible D gene, resting on 7 matching bases. This clonotype was obtained from an adult who was a healthcare worker with PCR-confirmed SARS-CoV-2 infection or an uninfected control (not recorded which). The material was whole blood, obtained at baseline. The nucleotides read TGTGCCAGCAGCTCCCAGGGGGGCTACGAGCAGTACTTC. It translates to CASSSQGGYEQYF.